Below are 25 T cell receptor beta chains sequenced from a single sample in a study of T cell repertoires in cytomegalovirus infection. MiXCR, applied by TCRdb to the reads, yields one record per CDR3 protein. The sample lists about 740,000 distinct CDR3 sequences, roughly a third occurring once. Material: PBMCs. These receptors all stem from a human donor in good health (CMV status not recorded). Some clones in this sample may be carry-over from other donors' samples.

The V and J genes are TRBV5-4 and TRBJ2-3, with 11 nucleotides matching TRBD2. The CDR3 runs 18 residues. V lost 2 bases to trimming and J lost 6 bases; unmatched junction nucleotides: 14. The germline V gene encodes CDR1 SGHNT and CDR2 YYREEE (reference sequence). The chain's CDR3 is CASSLYGTSGRGADTQYF. The CDR3 DNA reads TGTGCCAGCAGCTTATACGGGACTAGCGGACGTGGTGCGGATACGCAGTATTTT.

This clonotype was seen more than once but under ten times. The gene calls are TRBV14 and TRBJ2-3; 8 bases line up with TRBD2. V trimming: 4 bases; J trimming: 7 bases; junction bases outside the gene matches: 4. Germline CDR1 reads SGHDN; CDR2 reads FVKESK. This CDR3 comprises 13 residues. CDR3 residues: CASSPGLANTQYF. CDR3 in DNA: TGTGCCAGCAGCCCCGGACTAGCTAATACGCAGTATTTT.

The chain uses TRBV27 and TRBJ1-4, with D perhaps matching TRBD1 (5 bases). Trimming took 0 bases from V and 7 from J, leaving 15 bases between them. The CDR3 sequence is 16 residues long. Germline assignment: CDR1 MNHEY and CDR2 SMNVEV (reference sequence). Written as DNA, the CDR3 is TGTGCCAGCAGTTTATCGAGGAGGGGTAGTGTTGAAAAACTGTTTTTT. It yields the protein CASSLSRRGSVEKLFF.

Concerning this clonotype: One junction end disagrees with the germline gene, perhaps due to a read error. The CDR3 nucleotides read TGTGCAAGTAGCGTGAGGGACAGGGGGATTACCGGGGAGCTGTTTTTT. It specifies CASSVRDRGITGELFF. This sequence joins TRBV19 and TRBJ2-2; 11 bases line up with TRBD1. Germline V CDR1 and CDR2: LNHDA, SQIVND (reference sequence). The CDR3 sequence is 16 residues long.

This clonotype was counted only a few times. This chain connects TRBV7-6 to TRBJ1-2; the D gene is possibly TRBD1 (5 bases). The CDR3 runs 13 residues. The germline V gene has CDR1 SGHVS and CDR2 FNYEAQ. With 6 bases removed from V and 2 bases from J, the gap between germline ends came to 10 bases. CDR3 loop: CASSRTRNYGYTF. The CDR3 nucleotides are TGTGCCAGCAGTAGGACAAGGAACTATGGCTACACCTTC. Full variable domain (missing parts from reference TRBV7-6 and TRBJ1-2): GAGVSQSPRYKVTKRGQDVALRCDPISGHVSLYWYRQALGQGPEFLTYFNYEAQQDKSGLPNDRFSAERPEGSISTLTIQRTEQRDSAMYRCASSRTRNYGYTFGSGTRLTVV.

The rearrangement joins TRBV20-1 to TRBJ1-6; D is undetermined. Trimming stripped 1 base from V and 0 bases from J, with 7 bases between. CDR3 size: 15 residues. The germline V gene encodes CDR1 DFQATT and CDR2 SNEGSKA (reference sequence). CDR3 nucleotide sequence: TGCAGTGCTAGAGGGAAGAGCTCCTATAATTCACCCCTCCACTTT. Amino acid sequence: CSARGKSSYNSPLHF.

This sequence joins TRBV12-3 or TRBV12-4 and TRBJ2-1; 9 nucleotides agree with TRBD2. CDR3 size: 15 residues. Unmatched junction bases numbered 7, after V lost 4 bases and J lost 6 bases. CDR3 protein: CASSSGTSSLNEQFF. The CDR3 DNA sequence: TGTGCCAGCAGTTCTGGGACTAGCTCCCTCAATGAGCAGTTCTTC.

This rearrangement joins TRBV28 to TRBJ1-1; no definite D call. CDR3 size: 12 residues. V was cut by 11 bases and J by 0 bases, with 10 bases left in between. Germline CDR1 MDHEN, CDR2 SYDVKM. This CDR3 is CAGADMNTEAFF. The DNA for the CDR3 is TGTGCCGGTGCTGACATGAACACTGAAGCTTTCTTT.

On this clonotype: Sequence at one end of the junction differs from germline and may be a read error. This sequence joins TRBV4-1 and TRBJ2-3, with 7 bases identical to TRBD1. The CDR3 is 17 amino acids. Germline V gene lookup returns CDR1 MGHRA and CDR2 YSYEKL. CDR3 in DNA: TGTGCCAGCAGCCAAGACTTCAGACAGGGAACGACAGATACGCAGTATTTT. It codes for CASSQDFRQGTTDTQYF.

This clonotype was observed at least ten times. This chain joins TRBV19 and TRBJ1-4; 10 bases map to TRBD1. V shed 9 bases, J shed 6 bases, and the junction held 7 bases outside the gene matches. Germline loops: CDR1 LNHDA, CDR2 SQIVND (reference sequence). The CDR3 totals 14 residues. The CDR3 loop is CASSSGTGDEKLFF. CDR3 nucleotide sequence: TGTGCCAGCAGTTCCGGGACAGGGGATGAAAAACTGTTTTTT. Filled out from reference TRBV19 and TRBJ1-4, the complete variable domain reads DGGITQSPKYLFRKEGQNVTLSCEQNLNHDAMYWYRQDPGQGLRLIYYSQIVNDFQKGDIAEGYSVSREKKESFPLTVTSAQKNPTAFYLCASSSGTGDEKLFFGSGTQLSVL.

This clonotype was recorded a few times. The chain links TRBV7-9 to TRBJ1-2; D ambiguous. Germline CDR1 and CDR2: SEHNR and FQNEAQ (reference sequence). The germline V and J ends were trimmed by 8 bases and 10 bases, with 11 bases remaining between them. There are 10 residues in the CDR3. CDR3 residues: CASGGNAYTF. The CDR3 bases are TGTGCCAGCGGAGGCAACGCCTACACCTTC.

The V and J genes are TRBV28 and TRBJ1-5; D possibly corresponds to TRBD1 (5 bases). The CDR3 consists of 13 residues. The V end was cut by 7 bases, the J end by 7 bases, with 14 bases between. Germline V CDR1 and CDR2: MDHEN, SYDVKM. The CDR3, as DNA: TGTGCCAGCACCTGGAGAGGGGACCAGCCCCAGCATTTT. Translation gives CASTWRGDQPQHF.

The chain couples TRBV6-6 to TRBJ1-5; D is undetermined. Germline lookup yields CDR1 MNHNY and CDR2 SVGAGI (reference sequence). V shed 6 bases and J shed 2 bases, with 14 bases lying between them. This CDR3 has 15 residues. The CDR3 coding sequence is TGTGCCAGCAGCCCAACTACCGCCGGCAATCAGCCCCAGCATTTT. Its protein product is CASSPTTAGNQPQHF.

This clonotype has just a few counts. The chain recombines TRBV12-3 or TRBV12-4 with TRBJ2-2; maybe TRBD1 (7 bases). CDR3 size: 17 residues. The V end lost 2 bases, the J end lost 2 bases, and 15 bases lay between the germline ends. The CDR3 DNA follows: TGTGCCAGCAGTTTAATAGGAGGGGGCGGTAACACCGGGGAGCTGTTTTTT. It encodes CASSLIGGGGNTGELFF.

This clonotype came up many times. The chain couples TRBV27 to TRBJ1-5; 10 nucleotides match TRBD1. This CDR3 has 15 amino acids. The germline CDR1 and CDR2 sequences are MNHEY and SMNVEV (reference sequence). V gave up 6 bases and J gave up 7 bases; unmatched junction bases: 9. This CDR3 is CASRPDRGRGQPQHF. The CDR3 coding sequence is TGTGCCAGCAGACCGGACAGGGGGAGAGGGCAGCCCCAGCATTTT.

This clonotype was detected once. V usage is TRBV29-1 and J usage is TRBJ1-4; D possibly corresponds to TRBD1 (5 bases). With 7 bases removed from V and 10 bases from J, the gap between germline ends came to 19 bases. Germline assignment: CDR1 SQVTM and CDR2 ANQGSEA. This CDR3 has 13 residues. The CDR3: CSGAGTPAGKLFF. For the CDR3, the DNA is TGCAGCGGGGCCGGGACTCCAGCGGGAAAACTGTTTTTT.

The V gene is TRBV10-3, the J gene TRBJ2-1; TRBD2 aligns across 10 bases. This CDR3 has 15 amino acids. Germline CDR1 reads ENHRY; CDR2 reads SYGVKD. The trim removed 8 bases at V and 6 bases at J, leaving 10 bases unmatched. The CDR3 bases are TGTGCCATCTGTGTGAGCGGGAGGGTTTCCAATGAGCAGTTCTTC. Its protein product is CAICVSGRVSNEQFF.

This clonotype was recorded once. The chain joins TRBV29-1 to TRBJ2-7, with TRBD1 matching over 7 bases. V was clipped by 5 bases and J by 1 base; unmatched bases: 8. The CDR3 contains 14 residues. CDR1 SQVTM and CDR2 ANQGSEA come from the germline V gene. The CDR3 protein is CSVRNNRGSYEQYF. The CDR3 nucleotides are TGCAGCGTTCGGAATAACAGGGGATCCTACGAGCAGTACTTC.

The V and J genes are TRBV29-1 and TRBJ2-1; 8 bases agree with TRBD2. Germline V CDR1 and CDR2: SQVTM, ANQGSEA. The CDR3 contains 15 residues. V trimming: 6 bases; J trimming: 0 bases; junction bases outside the gene matches: 7. The CDR3 region has the DNA TGCAGCGTAGTTCCGGGGGGGAGCTCCTACAATGAGCAGTTCTTC. Protein product: CSVVPGGSSYNEQFF.

The chain combines TRBV6-6 with TRBJ1-2, with D unresolved. Per germline, CDR1 MNHNY and CDR2 SVGAGI (reference sequence). V gave up 5 bases and J gave up 0 bases, with 19 bases separating them. This CDR3 region has 17 residues. For the CDR3, the DNA is TGTGCCAGCAGTGGATCGGCACATCGTAGATCTAACTATGGCTACACCTTC. Translated, it gives CASSGSAHRRSNYGYTF.

This chain connects TRBV27 to TRBJ2-7, with TRBD2 identical over 7 bases. After removal of 5 bases from V and 4 bases from J, the junction contained 11 bases not matched to a gene. The CDR3 runs to 15 residues. Per the germline V gene, CDR1 is MNHEY and CDR2 is SMNVEV (reference sequence). CDR3 DNA: TGTGCCAGCAGTCTATTAGCGGGCTTACCTTACGAGCAGTACTTC. Translation gives CASSLLAGLPYEQYF.

The rearrangement uses TRBV2 and TRBJ2-4; D perhaps matches TRBD1 (6 bases). Germline V lookup: CDR1 SNHLY, CDR2 FYNNEI. The CDR3 consists of 12 residues. Trimming cost V 6 bases and J 8 bases, with 11 bases left between them. Written as DNA, the CDR3 is TGTGCCAGCAGCCAGGACAGTGACATTCAGTACTTC. Translating gives CASSQDSDIQYF.

This chain links TRBV19 with TRBJ2-3, with unresolved D. The V gene lost 5 bases and the J gene lost 6 bases, with 15 bases spanning the gap. Germline assignment: CDR1 LNHDA and CDR2 SQIVND (reference sequence). The CDR3 extends over 14 amino acids. CDR3 amino acids: CASSSTTASDTQYF. CDR3 sequence (DNA): TGTGCCAGTAGTTCGACGACCGCCTCGGATACGCAGTATTTT.

This clonotype has only a few counts. The J gene is TRBJ2-2, the V gene TRBV19; D is unclear. Germline V CDR1 and CDR2: LNHDA, SQIVND (reference sequence). V lost 4 bases and J 4 bases, leaving 7 bases between the germline ends. This CDR3 region has 13 residues. The CDR3 loop reads CASSSGITGELFF. CDR3 nucleotide sequence: TGTGCCAGTAGTAGTGGGATCACCGGGGAGCTGTTTTTT.

The V and J genes are TRBV11-2 and TRBJ2-2; D remains unclear. Germline assignment: CDR1 SGHAT and CDR2 FQNNGV. V lost 5 bases and J 4 bases, leaving 14 bases between the germline ends. The length of the CDR3 is 15 residues. The DNA for the CDR3 is TGTGCCAGCAGCCCCAGCTCGCGCGTCACCGGGGAGCTGTTTTTT. As protein: CASSPSSRVTGELFF.